These 7 T cell receptor beta chains share one sample of origin, sequenced in a study of human T cells and chemical hapten exposure (dated by TCRdb to the early 2020s). Receptor amplification or capture employed RACE. The instrument given in TCRdb is NextSeq 500. In TCRdb, the public reads were trimmed at Q25 with fastp and aligned with MiXCR, with productive beta chains retained. Rows with a matching CDR3 protein are joined into one entry that keeps the most common DNA and genes. This sample has around 130,000 distinct CDR3 sequences in its table, and roughly 9% of those were observed once. 1.5% to 2% of the sample lies in the top ten. This specimen's time point label, interpreted: healthy volunteer bleed at 2 weeks. Total RNA was extracted from unfractionated whole blood that had been collected in Tempus Blood RNA tubes. Sequencing was done on a sample of whole blood. The receptors were gathered from a male donor in good health. Some clones in this sample may be carry-over from other donors' samples.

This clonotype has just a few counts. The chain carries TRBV14 and TRBJ2-3; D is uncertain. The V gene lost 2 bases and the J gene lost 2 bases, with 14 bases spanning the gap. The germline V gene encodes CDR1 SGHDN and CDR2 FVKESK. The CDR3 sequence is 16 residues long. CDR3 residues: CASSQYISFNTDTQYF. The DNA for the CDR3 is TGTGCCAGCAGCCAATACATCTCCTTTAACACAGATACGCAGTATTTT.

This clonotype was seen at least ten times. The chain combines TRBV11-2 with TRBJ2-5; 8 bases agree with TRBD2. The CDR3 runs 16 residues. V gave up 1 base and J gave up 4 bases; unmatched junction bases: 8. Germline V gives CDR1 SGHAT, CDR2 FQNNGV. The CDR3: CASSLALPGGIETQYF. CDR3 bases: TGTGCCAGCAGCTTAGCCCTCCCGGGAGGGATAGAGACCCAGTACTTC.

This clonotype showed up just a few times. This rearrangement joins TRBV14 to TRBJ2-3; D may match TRBD1 or TRBD2 (7 bases each). Trimming took 4 bases from V and 6 from J, leaving 20 bases between them. This CDR3 region has 16 residues. The germline V gene has CDR1 SGHDN and CDR2 FVKESK. CDR3 sequence reads: CASSPGGQFISDTQYF. CDR3 nucleotides: TGTGCCAGCAGCCCGGGGGGACAGTTCATTTCGGATACGCAGTATTTT.

The CDR3 DNA reads as TGTGCCAGCAGCTCTCGACAGCTCGGGGAGCTGTTTTTT. Translating it yields CASSSRQLGELFF. The chain couples TRBV11-2 to TRBJ2-2, with D possibly TRBD1 on 5 matching bases. The germline gives CDR1 SGHAT, CDR2 FQNNGV. The CDR3 extends over 13 amino acids. The V and J ends lost 4 bases and 7 bases respectively, with 10 bases between them. The full variable domain, completed using reference TRBV11-2 and TRBJ2-2, is EAGVAQSPRYKIIEKRQSVAFWCNPISGHATLYWYQQILGQGPKLLIQFQNNGVVDDSQLPKDRFSAERLKGVDSTLKIQPAKLEDSAVYLCASSSRQLGELFFGEGSRLTVL.

This clonotype was counted only a few times. The rearrangement joins TRBV20-1 to TRBJ2-3, with D perhaps TRBD2 (6 bases). CDR1 and CDR2 (germline): DFQATT, SNEGSKA (reference sequence). This CDR3 spans 14 amino acids. Between the trimmed V and J ends, which lost 3 bases and 1 base, there was a span of 11 bases. The CDR3 DNA is TGCAGTGCTAGTGTTAGCGGACGCACAGATACGCAGTATTTT. Translation: CSASVSGRTDTQYF.

This clonotype came up a few times. The chain has TRBV18 and TRBJ2-7, with 7 bases that match TRBD1. J lost 4 bases, V lost 5 bases, and 8 bases had no gene match. From germline, CDR1 is KGHSH and CDR2 LQKENI. This CDR3 is 14 amino acids long. The CDR3 bases are TGTGCCAGCTCAGACCGGGACAGACCATACGAGCAGTACTTC. Its translation is CASSDRDRPYEQYF.

The chain has TRBV20-1 and TRBJ2-1; D possibly corresponds to TRBD2 (7 bases). The germline gives CDR1 DFQATT, CDR2 SNEGSKA (reference sequence). This CDR3 contains 17 residues. V lost 6 bases to trimming and J lost 3 bases, with 24 bases between them. This CDR3 reads CSADGGGASVVYNEQFF. The CDR3, as DNA: TGCAGTGCGGATGGGGGGGGGGCCTCGGTTGTCTACAATGAGCAGTTCTTC.